This passage covers 24 T cell receptor beta chains from one sample sequenced in a study of low-dose radiotherapy and immunotherapy resistance in tumors. Primers targeting TRAV and TRBV primed first-strand cDNA, covering alpha and beta chains. With a constant-region primer and a V-primer adapter, TCRs were subjected to approximately 18 PCR cycles of amplification. Each CDR3 protein gets one entry after TCRdb re-called the reads with MiXCR. The table shows some 60,000 distinct CDR3 sequences, with less than 30% occurring only once. Regarding time point: before trial treatment. The sequencing here drew on PBMCs, taken before treatment. Every receptor here comes from a male donor with rectosigmoid adenocarcinoma.

This clonotype was seen ten or more times. The V and J genes are TRBV28 and TRBJ2-6; D is ambiguous. This CDR3 region has 14 residues. Looked up from germline, CDR1 is MDHEN and CDR2 is SYDVKM. Trimming cost V 10 bases and J 3 bases, with 13 bases left between them. The CDR3 DNA reads TGTGCCACCCGGGTTAGCTTTGGGGCCAACGTCCTGACTTTC. Amino acids: CATRVSFGANVLTF.

In its sample, this clonotype was seen many times. This chain links TRBV5-1 with TRBJ2-7, with TRBD1 identical over 8 bases. The V gene's germline CDR1 is SGHRS and CDR2 YFSETQ. The junction had 11 bases not matched to a gene; V was cut back by 3 bases and J by 3 bases. The CDR3 runs 16 residues. The CDR3 sequence is CASSYGQGSGGYEQYF. The CDR3 DNA reads TGCGCCAGCAGCTACGGACAGGGATCCGGCGGCTACGAGCAGTACTTC. The whole variable domain, remainder taken from reference TRBV5-1 and TRBJ2-7, is KAGVTQTPRYLIKTRGQQVTLSCSPISGHRSVSWYQQTPGQGLQFLFEYFSETQRNKGNFPGRFSGRQFSNSRSEMNVSTLELGDSALYLCASSYGQGSGGYEQYFGPGTRLTVT.

The CDR3 protein is CASSLVPDDNQPQHF. CDR3 DNA sequence: TGCGCCAGCAGCTTGGTTCCAGACGACAATCAGCCCCAGCATTTT. The chain is built from TRBV5-1 and TRBJ1-5; D call uncertain. Trimming removed 0 bases at V and 3 bases at J, with 10 bases between. The CDR3 is 15 amino acids. The germline V gene encodes CDR1 SGHRS and CDR2 YFSETQ.

There are many counts of this clonotype. This chain joins TRBV4-3 and TRBJ2-4; tentative D call: TRBD2 (6 bases). The germline gives CDR1 LGHNA, CDR2 YSLEER. V gave up 4 bases and J gave up 9 bases, with 10 bases separating them. This CDR3 spans 12 amino acids. Here the CDR3 DNA reads TGCGCCAGCAGCCCGATGGGAGGCATTCAGTACTTC. As protein: CASSPMGGIQYF.

In this sample, this clonotype turned up many times. The V gene is TRBV5-1, the J gene TRBJ2-5, with unresolved D. Per germline, CDR1 SGHRS and CDR2 YFSETQ. CDR3 size: 12 residues. The V end lost 3 bases, the J end lost 2 bases, and 5 bases lay between the germline ends. CDR3 residues: CASSSNQETQYF. The CDR3 DNA reads as TGCGCCAGCAGCTCAAATCAAGAGACCCAGTACTTC.

This chain uses TRBV29-1 with TRBJ2-1; 8 nucleotides align to TRBD2. V shed 6 bases, J shed 8 bases, and the junction held 15 bases outside the gene matches. CDR1 and CDR2 from the germline V gene are SQVTM and ANQGSEA. This CDR3 has 15 amino acids. CDR3 DNA: TGCAGCGTGGCCCGGGGGGGCTTTGGATCGTATGAGCAGTTCTTC. The encoded protein is CSVARGGFGSYEQFF.

The table lists this clonotype with many counts. V usage is TRBV6-6 and J usage is TRBJ2-7; TRBD1 matches at 9 bases. The CDR3 length is 16 residues. Germline CDR1 is MNHNY and CDR2 is SVGAGI (reference sequence). The V segment lost 4 bases and the J segment 8 bases; nucleotides outside the gene matches: 15. CDR3 coding DNA: TGTGCCAGCAGTTTCCCCATGGACAGGGGCCCTAGTAAGCAGTACTTC. It encodes CASSFPMDRGPSKQYF.

This clonotype was found many times. This chain links TRBV9 with TRBJ2-7; 8 nucleotides agree with TRBD2. From germline, CDR1 is SGDLS and CDR2 YYNGEE. J lost 3 bases, V lost 4 bases, and 12 bases had no gene match. This CDR3 has 16 residues. DNA for the CDR3: TGTGCCAGCAGCCCCTCGGGAGGGACGGCCTTCTACGAGCAGTACTTC. It specifies CASSPSGGTAFYEQYF.

The chain employs TRBV10-3 and TRBJ2-7; D not resolved. Between the trimmed V and J ends, which lost 6 bases and 6 bases, there was a span of 12 bases. The CDR3 runs to 12 residues. Germline V gives CDR1 ENHRY, CDR2 SYGVKD. CDR3 DNA sequence: TGTGCCATCAGCGGGCTGGGTCCCGAGCAGTACTTC. This sequence encodes CAISGLGPEQYF.

In this sample, this clonotype turned up many times. This chain links TRBV15 with TRBJ2-1; D ambiguous. Looked up from germline, CDR1 is LNHNV and CDR2 is YYDKDF (reference sequence). The CDR3 runs to 17 residues. V lost 3 bases and J lost 6, with 21 bases in between. DNA for the CDR3: TGTGCCACCAGCAGGGGCCGGGCCTTGGCGAAGGGCAATGAGCAGTTCTTC. Its translation: CATSRGRALAKGNEQFF.

Many counts were recorded for this clonotype. The gene calls are TRBV28 and TRBJ2-3; 8 bases map to TRBD2. V was clipped by 6 bases and J by 5 bases; unmatched bases: 7. Germline values: CDR1 MDHEN, CDR2 SYDVKM. The CDR3 consists of 14 residues. CDR3 loop: CASSPAGAVDTQYF. The CDR3 DNA reads as TGTGCCAGCAGCCCAGCGGGGGCCGTAGATACGCAGTATTTT.

A note on this clonotype: A far more abundant clone sits one base away, making this likely a read error. This rearrangement joins TRBV6-2 or TRBV6-3 to TRBJ2-5; D ambiguous. CDR3 length: 12 residues. CDR1 MNHEY and CDR2 SVGEGT come from the germline V gene. The ends were cut back, 8 bases at V and 4 bases at J, with 11 bases in the middle. The CDR3 protein is CASSPGRETQYF. The DNA for the CDR3 is TGTGCCAGCTCCCCGGGCCGAGAGACCCAGTACTTC.

This clonotype has a handful of counts. The rearrangement links TRBV30 to TRBJ2-5, with D uncertain. Per germline, CDR1 GTSNPN and CDR2 SVGIG (reference sequence). The CDR3 contains 12 residues. Between the trimmed V and J ends, which lost 3 bases and 4 bases, there was a span of 9 bases. The DNA for the CDR3 is TGTGCCTGGAGCAGATCGGTAGAGACCCAGTACTTC. This encodes CAWSRSVETQYF.

V gene TRBV28 combines with J gene TRBJ1-4; possible D gene TRBD1, 6 bases. The V end lost 3 bases, the J end lost 11 bases, and 16 bases lay between the germline ends. The CDR3 spans 14 residues. Germline lookup yields CDR1 MDHEN and CDR2 SYDVKM. CDR3 loop: CASSFLDRKNKLFF. The CDR3, as DNA: TGTGCCAGCAGTTTTCTGGACAGAAAGAATAAACTGTTTTTT.

For this clonotype: The likely explanation is a read error, given a far larger clone one base away. The rearrangement links TRBV12-3 or TRBV12-4 to TRBJ2-1, with 13 nucleotides matching TRBD2. The V segment lost 6 bases and the J segment 10 bases; nucleotides outside the gene matches: 9. This CDR3 spans 15 amino acids. CDR3 DNA sequence: TGTGCCAGCAGACCGGGACTAGCGGGATCCTACGAGCAGTTCTTC. Translation gives CASRPGLAGSYEQFF.

The sample holds many counts of this clonotype. The rearrangement joins TRBV6-2 or TRBV6-3 to TRBJ2-2, with a possible D match to TRBD2 (6 bases). The CDR3 extends over 16 amino acids. Trimming took 4 bases from V and 2 from J, leaving 14 bases between them. Germline V gives CDR1 MNHEY, CDR2 SVGEGT. In DNA form, the CDR3 reads TGTGCCAGCAGTTTTCCGGGACTTACTAACACCGGGGAGCTGTTTTTT. This gives the protein CASSFPGLTNTGELFF.

This clonotype was recorded at least ten times. The chain combines TRBV7-2 with TRBJ1-4, with D hard to call. V was trimmed by 8 bases and J by 10 bases, leaving 17 bases between them. Germline lookup yields CDR1 SGHTA and CDR2 FQGNSA. The CDR3 covers 13 residues. The CDR3 nucleotides read TGTGCCAGCGGGAGCTCTGGAGCTGGAAAACTGTTTTTT. This gives the protein CASGSSGAGKLFF.

This clonotype was counted a few times. The V call is TRBV3-1, the J call TRBJ2-1; 11 bases agree with TRBD2. CDR1 and CDR2 from the germline V gene are LGHDT and YNNKEL (reference sequence). The CDR3 spans 13 residues. V lost 4 bases to trimming and J lost 9 bases; unmatched junction nucleotides: 2. CDR3 in amino acids: CASSPGTSGEQFF. The CDR3 DNA is TGTGCCAGCAGCCCCGGGACTAGCGGTGAGCAGTTCTTC.

The chain carries TRBV6-8 and TRBJ2-7; D ambiguous. CDR3 length equals 13 residues. Germline V gene sequence: CDR1 MNHGY, CDR2 SAAAGT. V was clipped by 0 bases and J by 3 bases, with 6 bases between them. CDR3 in DNA: TGTGCCAGCAGTTACTCGACAAACTACGAGCAGTACTTC. It is translated as CASSYSTNYEQYF.

Comment on this clonotype: A read error is likely here: a far larger clone is one base away. The rearrangement joins TRBV6-6 to TRBJ2-2, with 7 bases lining up with TRBD1. The CDR3 length is 14 residues. Germline V lookup: CDR1 MNHNY, CDR2 SVGAGI (reference sequence). The CDR3 sequence is CASVPGQNTWELFF. In DNA form, the CDR3 reads TGTGCCAGCGTACCGGGACAGAACACCTGGGAGCTGTTTTTT.

This clonotype was counted at least ten times. Mismatch with germline at one junction end may stem from a read error. The chain is built from TRBV5-1 and TRBJ1-5; TRBD1 is a possible D gene (5 bases). The germline V gene has CDR1 SGHRS and CDR2 YFSETQ. This CDR3 comprises 13 residues. CDR3 sequence (DNA): TGTGCCAGCAGTTTAGACAGTAATCAGCCCCAGCATTTT. Its protein product is CASSLDSNQPQHF.

This clonotype has a count of ten or more. This sequence joins TRBV28 and TRBJ1-2; D might be TRBD1 (6 bases). The germline gives CDR1 MDHEN, CDR2 SYDVKM. Trimming shortened V by 6 bases and J by 3 bases, and 20 bases separated the two germline ends. This CDR3 spans 16 amino acids. The CDR3 region has the DNA TGTGCCAGCAGAAAAAAAGGGAGCTCAGGGGACTATGGCTACACCTTC. Protein product: CASRKKGSSGDYGYTF.

The chain joins TRBV7-8 to TRBJ2-7, with 9 bases matching TRBD2. With V trimmed by 1 base and J by 0 bases, 7 bases remained unmatched. In germline, CDR1 is SGHVS, CDR2 FQNEAQ. The CDR3 has 17 residues. CDR3 loop: CASSLGAGGISSYEQYF. CDR3 nucleotide sequence: TGTGCCAGCAGCTTAGGGGCGGGAGGGATAAGCTCCTACGAGCAGTACTTC.

Only a few counts were recorded for this clonotype. This likely came from a read error, as a far larger clone is one base away. This chain joins TRBV7-2 and TRBJ2-5; unclear D gene. Germline V lookup: CDR1 SGHTA, CDR2 FQGNSA. There are 15 residues in the CDR3. CDR3 loop: CAGSSPSDLQETQYF. CDR3 coding DNA: TGTGCCGGCAGCTCGCCGTCTGATTTACAAGAGACCCAGTACTTC.